This T cell receptor (beta chain) was observed in a study of cytomegalovirus exposure and HLA in healthy donors. Study conclusions and caveats: Among TCR beta chains, those listed as cytomegalovirus-associated numbered about 150. Highest at DRB1 and lowest at HLA-C, TCR association rates differed among HLA loci in a later analysis.

A word on this clone: Its antigen remains unknown.

PCR amplification relied on 60 Vbeta primers (plus 13 Jbeta primers). Some clones are missing from TCRdb's copy, which holds only in-frame ones; the method was immunoSEQ multiplex PCR. The sample has about 130,000 clones; more than 60% are singletons. Sequencing input: PBMCs. The sequence was collected from a woman aged 35 to 49 in good health and CMV-seronegative.

The CDR3 sequence is CAWSSGGSNIGQFF. CDR3 bases: TGTGCCTGGAGTTCTGGCGGGAGCAATATAGGGCAGTTCTTC. This chain uses TRBV30 with TRBJ2-1, with 7 bases aligning to TRBD2. In germline, CDR1 is GTSNPN, CDR2 SVGIG (reference sequence). The trim removed 2 bases at V and 12 bases at J, leaving 13 bases unmatched. The CDR3 extends over 14 amino acids.